This is a list of T cell receptor beta chains from one sample in a study of blood T cell repertoires in COVID-19. Libraries were prepared by immunoSEQ multiplex PCR; TCRdb keeps only in-frame clonotypes and omits some of them. The sample carries around 150,000 clones, 80% recorded once. Sequencing used PBMCs or T cells enriched from blood (not recorded which). These receptors all come from a woman in her sixties or seventies who had recovered from COVID-19. The CDR3 runs from the conserved cysteine through the conserved F or W. The D gene is left open where the match is weak. Some rows have no size entry. The others give once, few or many, or a class for an expanded clone.

CDR3	DNA	V	J	D	size	length
CASSRVAGVKETQYF	TGTGCCAGCAGCCGGGTAGCGGGGGTTAAAGAGACCCAGTACTTC	TRBV11-2	TRBJ2-5	TRBD2	NA	15
CASSERGQGSTEAFF	TGTGCCAGCAGTGAAAGAGGACAGGGGAGCACTGAAGCTTTCTTT	TRBV25-1	TRBJ1-1	TRBD1	NA	15
CASSVTGGTGELFF	TGTGCCAGTAGTGTCACAGGGGGCACAGGGGAGCTGTTTTTT	TRBV19	TRBJ2-2	TRBD1	NA	14
CASSAFTSGGRNNEQFF	TGTGCCAGCAGCGCCTTCACTAGCGGGGGGAGGAACAATGAGCAGTTCTTC	TRBV9	TRBJ2-1	TRBD2	NA	17
CASTPGSENSPLHF	TGCGCCAGCACCCCGGGATCTGAAAATTCACCCCTCCACTTT	TRBV10-1	TRBJ1-6	NA	few	14
CASSDRLAGAEETQYF	TGTGCCAGCAGTGACAGGCTAGCGGGGGCAGAAGAGACCCAGTACTTC	TRBV2	TRBJ2-5	TRBD2	NA	16
CASSLGQIYEQYF	TGTGCCAGCAGCTTAGGACAGATTTACGAGCAGTACTTC	TRBV11-2	TRBJ2-7	NA	many	13
CASSQGSSGDSTDTQYF	TGTGCCAGCAGCCAAGGGTCTAGCGGGGACTCGACAGATACGCAGTATTTT	TRBV4-2	TRBJ2-3	TRBD2	NA	17
CASSYKLTGGYNTGELFF	TGTGCCAGTAGCTACAAATTGACAGGGGGCTATAACACCGGGGAGCTGTTTTTT	TRBV19	TRBJ2-2	TRBD1	NA	18
CASSPTLRFEAFF	TGCGCCAGCAGTCCTACCCTGCGTTTTGAAGCTTTCTTT	TRBV23-1	TRBJ1-1	NA	once	13
CASSPGGPIEQFF	TGTGCCAGCAGCCCGGGGGGGCCGATTGAGCAGTTCTTC	TRBV7-2	TRBJ2-1	TRBD2	NA	13
CASSSMQGAIETQYF	TGCGCCAGCAGCTCGATGCAGGGCGCAATAGAGACCCAGTACTTC	TRBV5-1	TRBJ2-5	NA	NA	15
CASSQGRGGYDRSFTEAFF	TGCGCCAGCAGCCAAGGCCGTGGAGGATACGACAGGTCTTTCACTGAAGCTTTCTTT	TRBV4-1	TRBJ1-1	NA	once	19
CASSLGQGPYEQYF	TGTGCCAGCAGTCTAGGACAGGGCCCTTACGAGCAGTACTTC	TRBV6-5	TRBJ2-7	TRBD1	NA	14
CATSESNRDNEQFF	TGTGCCACCAGTGAATCAAACAGGGACAATGAGCAGTTCTTC	TRBV24-1	TRBJ2-1	NA	NA	14
CASSRIAGGNEQFF	TGTGCCAGCAGCAGAATAGCGGGGGGCAATGAGCAGTTCTTC	TRBV3-1/TRBV3-2	TRBJ2-1	TRBD2	NA	14
CAISESVGEQYF	TGTGCCATCAGTGAGTCGGTCGGGGAGCAGTACTTC	TRBV10-3	TRBJ2-7	NA	NA	12
CASSLEQDSQPQHF	TGTGCCAGCAGCTTGGAGCAGGACAGTCAGCCCCAGCATTTT	TRBV5-8	TRBJ1-5	NA	NA	14
CASSLATVSTDTQYF	TGCGCCAGCAGCTTAGCGACGGTTAGCACAGATACGCAGTATTTT	TRBV5-1	TRBJ2-3	NA	NA	15
CASSLEAQNIQYF	TGTGCCAGCAGCTTAGAAGCCCAAAACATTCAGTACTTC	TRBV7-2	TRBJ2-4	NA	NA	13
CASSERDISNYGYTF	TGTGCCAGCAGTGAAAGGGACATTTCTAACTATGGCTACACCTTC	TRBV2	TRBJ1-2	NA	NA	15
CASSQGLEAFF	TGTGCCAGCAGCCAAGGTCTGGAAGCTTTCTTT	TRBV3-1/TRBV3-2	TRBJ1-1	NA	NA	11
CASSSTGGGQETQYF	TGTGCCAGCAGTTCTACAGGGGGTGGCCAAGAGACCCAGTACTTC	TRBV6-5	TRBJ2-5	TRBD1	NA	15
CASSGPGQGTLEQYF	TGCGCCAGCAGTGGCCCGGGACAGGGTACTCTCGAGCAGTACTTC	TRBV10-1	TRBJ2-7	TRBD1	NA	15
CASSSQGHTEAFF	TGCGCCAGCAGCTCTCAGGGGCACACTGAAGCTTTCTTT	TRBV5-1	TRBJ1-1	NA	few	13
CAISPTGIRETQYF	TGTGCCATCAGTCCCACAGGGATAAGGGAGACCCAGTACTTC	TRBV10-3	TRBJ2-5	NA	NA	14
CASSSRTSSNEQFF	TGTGCCAGCAGCTCCAGGACTAGCTCCAATGAGCAGTTCTTC	TRBV5-6	TRBJ2-1	TRBD2	NA	14
CAISEGQDTQYF	TGTGCCATCAGTGAGGGTCAGGATACGCAGTATTTT	TRBV10-3	TRBJ2-3	NA	NA	12
CASSLGGSLNTEAFF	TGCGCCAGCAGCTTGGGAGGGAGCTTGAACACTGAAGCTTTCTTT	TRBV5-1	TRBJ1-1	NA	NA	15
CASKGRGRGNEQFF	TGTGCCAGTAAAGGCAGGGGGCGTGGCAATGAGCAGTTCTTC	TRBV19	TRBJ2-1	TRBD1	NA	14
CASSLRLQLEDEQYF	TGTGCCAGCAGCTTACGTTTACAACTGGAGGACGAGCAGTACTTC	TRBV7-2	TRBJ2-7	NA	NA	15
CATRGGTYGYTF	TGTGCCACCCGGGGGGGGACCTATGGCTACACCTTC	TRBV19	TRBJ1-2	NA	NA	12
CASSLTGFQPQHF	TGTGCCAGCAGTTTGACAGGGTTTCAGCCCCAGCATTTT	TRBV12-3/TRBV12-4	TRBJ1-5	TRBD1	NA	13
CASSPRTGGSSGANVLTF	TGTGCCAGCAGCCCGCGGACAGGAGGAAGCTCTGGGGCCAACGTCCTGACTTTC	TRBV11-2	TRBJ2-6	TRBD1	NA	18
CAIREPGTGNTIYF	TGTGCCATCAGGGAGCCCGGGACTGGAAACACCATATATTTT	TRBV10-3	TRBJ1-3	NA	NA	14
CAIGEGAGGGQPQHF	TGTGCCATCGGCGAGGGGGCCGGGGGTGGTCAGCCCCAGCATTTT	TRBV10-3	TRBJ1-5	TRBD1	few	15
CASSPSYYNEKLFF	TGCGCCAGCAGCCCTAGCTATTATAATGAAAAACTGTTTTTT	TRBV5-1	TRBJ1-4	NA	once	14
CASSGGQTTTDTQYF	TGCGCCAGCAGCGGAGGACAGACAACCACAGATACGCAGTATTTT	TRBV5-1	TRBJ2-3	NA	NA	15
CASSRGQGALGLNTEAFF	TGTGCCAGTAGTAGGGGACAGGGGGCGCTGGGACTGAACACTGAAGCTTTCTTT	TRBV19	TRBJ1-1	TRBD1	NA	18
CAIRQGSGGQETQYF	TGTGCCATCAGGCAAGGGAGCGGGGGACAAGAGACCCAGTACTTC	TRBV10-3	TRBJ2-5	TRBD2	NA	15